This entry lists 16 T cell receptor beta chains sequenced from one sample in a study of T cells in Graves' hyperthyroidism and ophthalmopathy. What was amplified from RNA transcripts were TCR beta CDR3 regions. The HTBI primer set was used in a first-round RT-PCR of the TCR CDR3. TCRdb reprocessed the multiplex PCR reads with MiXCR, giving one entry per CDR3 protein. The sample includes hundreds of thousands of distinct CDR3 sequences, around 20% of them seen just once. The specimen sequenced was blood. The receptors shown here come from a man aged 30-40 years with Graves' ophthalmopathy.

To note about this clonotype: At one of its ends the junction is not consistent with the germline gene, which may arise from a read error. The J gene is TRBJ2-1, the V gene TRBV5-1; 8 bases are shared with TRBD2. Looked up from germline, CDR1 is SGHRS and CDR2 is YFSETQ. The CDR3 runs 17 residues. CDR3 sequence: CASSQNMGLGTRNEQFF. The CDR3 region has the DNA TGTGCCAGCAGCCAAAACATGGGACTAGGGACCCGCAATGAGCAGTTCTTC.

This chain connects TRBV28 to TRBJ2-6; D remains ambiguous. Per germline, CDR1 MDHEN and CDR2 SYDVKM. V lost 8 bases and J lost 6, with 11 bases in between. This CDR3 is built from 13 residues. CDR3 sequence (DNA): TGTGCCAGCCTCGATTTAGAGGCCAACGTCCTGACTTTC. Residues: CASLDLEANVLTF. The full variable domain, its missing parts supplied by reference TRBV28 and TRBJ2-6, is DVKVTQSSRYLVKRTGEKVFLECVQDMDHENMFWYRQDPGLGLRLIYFSYDVKMKEKGDIPEGYSVSREKKERFSLILESASTNQTSMYLCASLDLEANVLTFGAGSRLTVL.

This clonotype has a count of ten or more. This chain joins TRBV27 and TRBJ2-1; 9 bases map to TRBD2. V lost 0 bases to trimming and J lost 6 bases; unmatched junction nucleotides: 6. The CDR3 is made up of 16 amino acids. CDR1 and CDR2 (germline): MNHEY, SMNVEV (reference sequence). The CDR3 nucleotides are TGTGCCAGCAGTTTATCGGCCTCTAGCGGGACCAATGAGCAGTTCTTC. Amino acid sequence: CASSLSASSGTNEQFF.

This clonotype occurred many times. The chain couples TRBV7-8 to TRBJ1-6; 9 bases agree with TRBD1. This CDR3 has 17 amino acids. V was pared by 5 bases and J by 6 bases, with 11 bases of the junction left unmatched. CDR1 and CDR2 from the germline V gene are SGHVS and FQNEAQ. CDR3 sequence (DNA): TGTGCCAGCAGCCGAAACAGGGGGCGAGTTAGTAATTCACCCCTCCACTTT. Residues: CASSRNRGRVSNSPLHF.

This clonotype was recorded a few times. This sequence joins TRBV20-1 and TRBJ2-3; D is possibly TRBD1 or TRBD2 (5 bases each). CDR1 and CDR2 (germline): DFQATT, SNEGSKA (reference sequence). The CDR3 has 15 amino acids. The V and J ends lost 6 bases and 6 bases respectively, with 22 bases between them. This CDR3 reads CSAPTQRGSPDTQYF. The CDR3 DNA follows: TGCAGTGCACCAACCCAACGGGGCAGCCCCGATACGCAGTATTTT.

The CDR3 DNA follows: TGTGCCAGCAGTTCCTTTAGCGGGAGGGACCACAATGAGCAGTTCTTC. Its protein is CASSSFSGRDHNEQFF. The chain combines TRBV7-9 with TRBJ2-1, with 11 nucleotides matching TRBD2. The CDR3 runs to 16 residues. The V gene end was trimmed by 6 bases and the J gene end by 5 bases; junction bases not matched to a gene: 9. Germline-derived CDR1 and CDR2 are SEHNR and FQNEAQ (reference sequence).

V usage is TRBV5-8 and J usage is TRBJ1-4; D is possibly TRBD1 (5 bases). This CDR3 comprises 17 residues. Germline CDR1 reads SGHTS; CDR2 reads YDEGEE. V lost 2 bases, J lost 0 bases, and 14 bases lay in between. The CDR3 DNA follows: TGTGCCAGCAGCTTCAGTGTTTGGGGGGCAACTAATGAAAAACTGTTTTTT. As protein: CASSFSVWGATNEKLFF.

This clonotype was observed many times. V is TRBV7-3 and J is TRBJ2-3; D might be TRBD2 (6 bases). V lost 2 bases, J lost 0 bases, and 12 bases lay in between. This CDR3 is 16 amino acids long. The germline V gene encodes CDR1 SGHTA and CDR2 FQGTGA. This chain's CDR3 is CASSLGRGGSTDTQYF. The CDR3 nucleotides are TGTGCCAGCAGCTTAGGGCGGGGCGGTAGCACAGATACGCAGTATTTT.

This clonotype was counted between two and nine times. This rearrangement joins TRBV29-1 to TRBJ1-1; D uncertain. Germline loops: CDR1 SQVTM, CDR2 ANQGSEA. Trimming left V 2 bases short and J 2 bases short, with 9 bases between. The CDR3 loop spans 13 amino acids. CDR3 sequence reads: CSVEKRLNTEAFF. The DNA for the CDR3 is TGCAGCGTTGAAAAACGGCTTAACACTGAAGCTTTCTTT.

This clonotype occurred many times. This chain joins TRBV28 and TRBJ2-3; 9 nucleotides match TRBD2. With V trimmed by 7 bases and J by 1 base, 6 bases remained unmatched. Germline CDR1 MDHEN, CDR2 SYDVKM. The CDR3 is 15 amino acids. The DNA of the CDR3 is TGTGCCAGCATGTGGGCGGGAGGGGGCACAGATACGCAGTATTTT. Amino acid sequence: CASMWAGGGTDTQYF.

V is TRBV7-9 and J is TRBJ1-2; the D gene is possibly TRBD1 (6 bases). Per the germline V gene, CDR1 is SEHNR and CDR2 is FQNEAQ (reference sequence). V lost 4 bases, J lost 2 bases, and 11 bases lay in between. CDR3 length: 14 amino acids. The CDR3 is CASSSSTGNYGYTF. Written as DNA, the CDR3 is TGTGCCAGCAGCTCCTCAACAGGGAACTATGGCTACACCTTC.

V usage is TRBV5-6 and J usage is TRBJ1-1; D uncertain. Trimming removed 1 base from V and 5 bases from J, with 12 bases in between. The CDR3 length is 14 residues. The V gene's germline CDR1 is SGHDT and CDR2 YYEEEE. The CDR3 DNA reads TGTGCCAGCAGCTTGCTGTACACACAAACTGAAGCTTTCTTT. Residues: CASSLLYTQTEAFF.

In this sample, this clonotype turned up a few times. The chain has TRBV29-1 and TRBJ2-7; D ambiguous. The V gene lost 6 bases and the J gene lost 2 bases, with 14 bases spanning the gap. The CDR3 has 13 amino acids. Germline lookup yields CDR1 SQVTM and CDR2 ANQGSEA. CDR3 loop: CSVKGKITYEQYF. The CDR3 DNA sequence: TGCAGCGTAAAGGGAAAAATTACCTACGAGCAGTACTTC.

As for this clonotype: A much bigger clone sits one base away, suggesting this may be a read error. The rearrangement joins TRBV27 to TRBJ2-3; tentative D call: TRBD1 (5 bases). V shed 6 bases and J shed 2 bases, with 18 bases lying between them. Germline CDR1 is MNHEY and CDR2 is SMNVEV (reference sequence). CDR3 size: 16 residues. CDR3 sequence (DNA): TGTGCCAGCAGGGGGCTAAAGGCAGGAACCACAGATACGCAGTATTTT. Its protein is CASRGLKAGTTDTQYF.

This rearrangement joins TRBV20-1 to TRBJ1-1; perhaps TRBD1 as D (6 bases). CDR1 DFQATT and CDR2 SNEGSKA come from the germline V gene (reference sequence). This CDR3 is 14 amino acids long. The germline V and J ends were trimmed by 3 bases and 5 bases, with 16 bases remaining between them. The chain's CDR3 is CSASFTGKGTEAFF. CDR3 nucleotides: TGCAGTGCTAGTTTTACAGGGAAGGGGACTGAAGCTTTCTTT.

This clonotype was counted at least ten times. The rearrangement joins TRBV28 to TRBJ2-7; 11 bases match TRBD1. The germline CDR1 and CDR2 sequences are MDHEN and SYDVKM. This CDR3 region has 15 residues. V shed 7 bases, J shed 4 bases, and the junction held 9 bases outside the gene matches. The CDR3 region has the DNA TGTGCCAGCACCTTAGGGACAGGGGGAAAGTACGAGCAGTACTTC. As protein: CASTLGTGGKYEQYF.